This entry concerns a single T cell receptor (beta chain). The PCR used 60 Vbeta and 13 Jbeta primers. Method: immunoSEQ multiplex PCR; TCRdb's copy keeps in-frame clones and lacks some. The data show some 87,000 clones, approximately 70% seen once. This sample is drawn from a study of cytomegalovirus exposure and HLA in healthy donors. The CDR3 covers 14 residues. Trimming at V came to 6 bases and at J to 2 bases, leaving 6 bases not matched to a gene. Germline V gene lookup returns CDR1 MNHNS and CDR2 SASEGT. The chain links TRBV6-1 to TRBJ2-7; 8 bases are a match to TRBD2. The sample was PBMCs. The sequence was collected from a woman between 45 and 65 years old in good health and CMV-seropositive. The CDR3 region is CASRFSGTAYEQYF. The CDR3 bases are TGTGCCAGCAGGTTTAGCGGGACCGCCTACGAGCAGTACTTC.